This T cell receptor (beta chain) was sequenced for a study of post-analysis software for immune sequencing data. Prepared TCR beta cDNA libraries contained unique molecular identifiers. One entry per CDR3 protein results from TCRdb running MiXCR on the PCR reads. The sample has hundreds of thousands of distinct CDR3 sequences, about 50% seen once. Overall study findings and caveats: Elevated frequency relative to controls characterized four or five TRBV segments in patients, TRBV5-6, TRBV5-1 and TRBV20-1 among them.

Germline V gene lookup returns CDR1 LGHNA and CDR2 YNFKEQ. This CDR3 has 16 amino acids. Trimming removed 0 bases from V and 4 bases from J; junction bases left unmatched: 5. This clonotype was counted a few times. Its target is not known. This receptor was identified in a girl aged 5 to 17 with multiple sclerosis. The gene calls are TRBV4-2 and TRBJ2-1; 8 bases are a match to TRBD2. Material: blood. The CDR3 nucleotides read TGTGCCAGCAGCCAAGATCTGTTAGCGGGGTACAATGAGCAGTTCTTC. Translated, it gives CASSQDLLAGYNEQFF.